This T cell receptor beta chain derives from a study of cytomegalovirus exposure and HLA in healthy donors. PCR employed 60 Vbeta and 13 Jbeta primers. Libraries were prepared by immunoSEQ multiplex PCR; TCRdb keeps only in-frame clonotypes and omits some of them. Here the sample spans roughly 200,000 clones, around 75% being singletons. Note on this clone: Its target is not known.

This CDR3 has 15 residues. Germline CDR1 reads MDHEN; CDR2 reads SYDVKM. With 11 bases clipped from V and 2 bases from J, the junction kept 9 bases outside the gene matches. The study, taken as a whole, reports: A previous analysis found most TCR beta V segments productive roughly 87% or roughly 30% of the time.

The receptor's source is a male donor in good health and CMV-seronegative. The chain carries TRBV28 and TRBJ1-1, with 12 positions matching TRBD1. Material for sequencing was PBMCs. The DNA for the CDR3 is TGTGCCTGCCGGGACAGGGGGCGCGGTAACACTGAAGCTTTCTTT. This gives the protein CACRDRGRGNTEAFF.